This T cell receptor beta chain is drawn from a study of blood T cell repertoires in COVID-19. In the study's own analysis: The authors estimated nucleated cell counts from reference gene primer amplification. The repertoire was sequenced with immunoSEQ multiplex PCR; TCRdb's copy has only in-frame clones and lacks some. Clone size and the V and J calls come from that table; the DNA yielded D and trimming. The table includes about 280,000 clones, nearly 90% detected once. The CDR3 spans 13 residues. Germline V gene lookup returns CDR1 MRHNA and CDR2 SNTAGT. V lost 2 bases, J lost 5 bases, and 2 bases stayed unmatched.

The V gene is TRBV6-4, the J gene TRBJ1-2; 7 nucleotides match TRBD1. The receptor was isolated from a woman aged 18-30 years with acute COVID-19. Sequencing used PBMCs or T cells enriched from blood (not recorded which). The CDR3 DNA sequence: TGTGCCAGCAGTGACAGGACAGGTTATGGCTACACCTTC. Amino acids: CASSDRTGYGYTF.